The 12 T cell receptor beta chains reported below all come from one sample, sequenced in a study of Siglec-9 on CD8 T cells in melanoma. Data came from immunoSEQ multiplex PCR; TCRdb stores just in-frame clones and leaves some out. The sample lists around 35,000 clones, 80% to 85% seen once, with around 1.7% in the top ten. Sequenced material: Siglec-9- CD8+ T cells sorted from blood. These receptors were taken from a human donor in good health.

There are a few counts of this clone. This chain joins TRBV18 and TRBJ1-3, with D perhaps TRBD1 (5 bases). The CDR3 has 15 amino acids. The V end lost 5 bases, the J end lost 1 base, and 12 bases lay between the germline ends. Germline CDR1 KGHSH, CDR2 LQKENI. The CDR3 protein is CASSSAGGSGNTIYF. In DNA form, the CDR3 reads TGTGCCAGCTCATCCGCTGGGGGTTCTGGAAACACCATATATTTT.

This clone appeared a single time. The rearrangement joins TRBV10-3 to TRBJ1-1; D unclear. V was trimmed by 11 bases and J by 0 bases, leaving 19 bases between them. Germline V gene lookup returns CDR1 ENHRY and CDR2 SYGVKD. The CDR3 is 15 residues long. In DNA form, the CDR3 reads TGTGCCTCCCGGTTTTCGAGCAGCATGAACACTGAAGCTTTCTTT. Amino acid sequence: CASRFSSSMNTEAFF.

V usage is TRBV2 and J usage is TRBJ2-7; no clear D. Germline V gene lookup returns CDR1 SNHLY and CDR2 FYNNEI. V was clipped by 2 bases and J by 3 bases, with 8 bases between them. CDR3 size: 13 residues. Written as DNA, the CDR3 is TGTGCCAGCAGTGAAAACAGTTACTACGAGCAGTACTTC. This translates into CASSENSYYEQYF.

This CDR3 is CASRITGTEKLFF. The CDR3 DNA reads as TGTGCCAGCAGGATCACAGGGACTGAAAAACTGTTTTTT. This chain joins TRBV7-2 and TRBJ1-4; D perhaps matches TRBD1 (6 bases). Trimming removed 6 bases from V and 7 bases from J, with 12 bases in between. The CDR3 runs to 13 residues. Germline CDR1 is SGHTA and CDR2 is FQGNSA.

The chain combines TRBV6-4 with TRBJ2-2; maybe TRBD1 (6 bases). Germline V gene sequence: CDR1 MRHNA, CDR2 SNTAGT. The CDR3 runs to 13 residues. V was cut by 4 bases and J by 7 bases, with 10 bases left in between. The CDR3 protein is CASSVTGYGELFF. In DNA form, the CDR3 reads TGTGCCAGCAGTGTTACAGGGTACGGGGAGCTGTTTTTT.

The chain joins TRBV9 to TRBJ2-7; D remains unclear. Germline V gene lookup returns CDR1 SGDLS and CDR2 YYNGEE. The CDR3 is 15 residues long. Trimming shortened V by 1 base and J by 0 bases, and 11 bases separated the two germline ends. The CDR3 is CASSVWADFSYEQYF. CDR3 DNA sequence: TGTGCCAGCAGCGTATGGGCAGACTTCTCCTACGAGCAGTACTTC. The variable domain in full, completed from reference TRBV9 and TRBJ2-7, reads DSGVTQTPKHLITATGQRVTLRCSPRSGDLSVYWYQQSLDQGLQFLIQYYNGEERAKGNILERFSAQQFPDLHSELNLSSLELGDSALYFCASSVWADFSYEQYFGPGTRLTVT.

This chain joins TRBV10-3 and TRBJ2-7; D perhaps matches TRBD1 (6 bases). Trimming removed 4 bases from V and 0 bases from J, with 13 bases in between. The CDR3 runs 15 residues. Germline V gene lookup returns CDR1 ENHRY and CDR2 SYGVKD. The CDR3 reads CAISGGQAASYEQYF. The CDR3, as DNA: TGTGCCATCAGTGGGGGGCAGGCAGCCTCCTACGAGCAGTACTTC.

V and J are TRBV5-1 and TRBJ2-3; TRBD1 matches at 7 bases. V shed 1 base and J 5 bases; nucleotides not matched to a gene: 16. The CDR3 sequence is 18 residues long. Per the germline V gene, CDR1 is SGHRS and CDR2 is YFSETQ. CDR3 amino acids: CASSLIQGQTEVKDTQYF. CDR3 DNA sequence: TGCGCCAGCAGCTTGATTCAGGGACAGACGGAAGTTAAAGATACGCAGTATTTT.

In DNA form, the CDR3 reads TGCAGCGTTGAAGGCAGGGGCCTCAACTTGAACACTGAAGCTTTCTTT. Residues: CSVEGRGLNLNTEAFF. V is TRBV29-1 and J is TRBJ1-1, with D possibly being TRBD1 (6 bases). The ends were cut back, 1 base at V and 0 bases at J, with 15 bases in the middle. The length of the CDR3 is 16 residues. From germline, CDR1 is SQVTM and CDR2 ANQGSEA. The full variable domain, with the rest looked up from reference TRBV29-1 and TRBJ1-1, is SAVISQKPSRDICQRGTSLTIQCQVDSQVTMMFWYRQQPGQSLTLIATANQGSEATYESGFVIDKFPISRPNLTFSTLTVSNMSPEDSSIYLCSVEGRGLNLNTEAFFGQGTRLTVV.

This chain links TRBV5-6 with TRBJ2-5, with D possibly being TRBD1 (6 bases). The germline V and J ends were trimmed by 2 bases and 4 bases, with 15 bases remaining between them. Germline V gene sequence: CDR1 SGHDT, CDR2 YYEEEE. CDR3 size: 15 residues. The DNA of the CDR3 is TGTGCCAGCAGCTTTTGGTACCGAGGGGGAGAGACCCAGTACTTC. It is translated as CASSFWYRGGETQYF.

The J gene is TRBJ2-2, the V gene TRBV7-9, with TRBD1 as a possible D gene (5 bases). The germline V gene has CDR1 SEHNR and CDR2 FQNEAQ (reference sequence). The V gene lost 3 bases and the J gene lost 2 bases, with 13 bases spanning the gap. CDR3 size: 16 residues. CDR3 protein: CASSFGRTINTGELFF. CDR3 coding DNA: TGTGCCAGCAGCTTCGGACGGACAATTAACACCGGGGAGCTGTTTTTT.

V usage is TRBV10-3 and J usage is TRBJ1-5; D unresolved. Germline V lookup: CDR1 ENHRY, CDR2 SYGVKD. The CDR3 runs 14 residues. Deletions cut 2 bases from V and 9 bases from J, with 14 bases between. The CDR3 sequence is CAISEVGSRRPQHF. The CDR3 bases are TGTGCCATCAGTGAGGTCGGCTCCCGACGGCCCCAGCATTTT.